These 22 T cell receptor beta chains were all obtained from the same sample, sequenced in a study of T cell changes during pregnancy in multiple sclerosis. Assay used: immunoSEQ multiplex PCR; TCRdb lists only in-frame clones, some missing. The data contain 25,000 to 40,000 clones, 90% to 95% of them seen just once; the ten biggest clones take up about 3.9%. This material consisted of CD8+ T cells from peripheral blood mononuclear cells, taken in the second trimester of pregnancy. The receptors shown here come from a female donor in good health, enrolled as a control in a pregnancy study.

The chain combines TRBV6-5 with TRBJ1-2; a weak D match, TRBD1 (6 bases). The CDR3 covers 14 residues. Trimming removed 5 bases from V and 5 bases from J, with 15 bases in between. Germline lookup yields CDR1 MNHEY and CDR2 SVGAGI. The CDR3 DNA reads TGTGCCAGCAGTACCTTTTCACAGGGTTATGGCTACACCTTC. It is translated as CASSTFSQGYGYTF.

The chain links TRBV29-1 to TRBJ1-2, with TRBD1 identical over 10 bases. CDR1 is SQVTM and CDR2 is ANQGSEA in the germline V gene. The CDR3 spans 16 residues. The V gene end was trimmed by 7 bases and the J gene end by 1 base; junction bases not matched to a gene: 12. The CDR3 loop is CSAPDRGPRSNYGYTF. Here the CDR3 DNA reads TGCAGCGCACCCGACAGGGGGCCTCGTAGTAACTATGGCTACACCTTC.

The chain uses TRBV9 and TRBJ1-3; no firm D call. The CDR3 has 12 amino acids. CDR1 SGDLS and CDR2 YYNGEE come from the germline V gene. V lost 1 base and J lost 9, with 8 bases in between. The CDR3 spells CASSVTGGTIYF. The CDR3 nucleotides read TGTGCCAGCAGCGTAACGGGAGGCACCATATATTTT. Looking up the rest from reference TRBV9 and TRBJ1-3 gives the full variable domain: DSGVTQTPKHLITATGQRVTLRCSPRSGDLSVYWYQQSLDQGLQFLIQYYNGEERAKGNILERFSAQQFPDLHSELNLSSLELGDSALYFCASSVTGGTIYFGEGSWLTVV.

The J gene is TRBJ1-2, the V gene TRBV15; tentatively, D is TRBD1 (5 bases). The ends were cut back, 1 base at V and 6 bases at J, with 15 bases in the middle. The CDR3 contains 15 residues. Germline V gene sequence: CDR1 LNHNV, CDR2 YYDKDF (reference sequence). CDR3 in DNA: TGTGCCACCAGCAGAGCTAAGGGGTCGTCGGATGGCTACACCTTC. Its translation: CATSRAKGSSDGYTF.

V gene TRBV27 combines with J gene TRBJ2-7; 8 bases are a match to TRBD2. CDR1 is MNHEY, CDR2 SMNVEV, per germline (reference sequence). V trimming: 4 bases; J trimming: 0 bases; junction bases outside the gene matches: 8. CDR3 size: 16 residues. The CDR3 loop reads CASSYAAGASSYEQYF. For the CDR3, the DNA is TGTGCCAGCAGTTATGCAGCGGGGGCTAGCTCCTACGAGCAGTACTTC.

J is TRBJ2-5 and V is TRBV27; weak D call: TRBD1 (6 bases). Germline CDR1 is MNHEY and CDR2 is SMNVEV (reference sequence). Trimming removed 6 bases at V and 1 base at J, with 15 bases between. The CDR3 sequence is 15 residues long. CDR3 amino acids: CASSQGQFFQETQYF. CDR3 bases: TGTGCCAGCAGCCAAGGACAGTTTTTCCAAGAGACCCAGTACTTC.

This chain uses TRBV5-1 with TRBJ2-1, with D possibly TRBD2 on 5 matching bases. This CDR3 spans 17 amino acids. V lost 1 base, J lost 0 bases, and 14 bases lay in between. In germline, CDR1 is SGHRS, CDR2 YFSETQ. The CDR3 region has the DNA TGCGCCAGCAGCTTGCTCCCATCCGAGGGCTCCTACAATGAGCAGTTCTTC. Its protein is CASSLLPSEGSYNEQFF.

This sequence joins TRBV11-2 and TRBJ2-6; 7 bases fit TRBD2. Trimming at V came to 0 bases and at J to 3 bases, leaving 14 bases not matched to a gene. This CDR3 contains 20 residues. Germline lookup yields CDR1 SGHAT and CDR2 FQNNGV. The CDR3 protein is CASSLDGGGPGRIGANVLTF. The CDR3 nucleotides read TGTGCCAGCAGCTTAGATGGTGGAGGACCCGGGAGGATTGGGGCCAACGTCCTGACTTTC.

The genes are TRBV5-6 and TRBJ1-6, with a tentative D call TRBD1 (5 bases). V lost 4 bases to trimming and J lost 9 bases, with 17 bases between them. Germline loops: CDR1 SGHDT, CDR2 YYEEEE. The CDR3 is made up of 15 amino acids. The DNA for the CDR3 is TGTGCCAGCAGCAGACCACAGGACATAGGTTCACCCCTCCACTTT. Amino acid sequence: CASSRPQDIGSPLHF.

This sequence joins TRBV27 and TRBJ1-5; a weak D match, TRBD1 (6 bases). The CDR3 consists of 14 residues. The V gene lost 4 bases and the J gene lost 2 bases, with 9 bases spanning the gap. Germline CDR1 MNHEY, CDR2 SMNVEV (reference sequence). The CDR3 reads CASSWGQGNQPQHF. The DNA for the CDR3 is TGTGCCAGCAGTTGGGGGCAGGGCAATCAGCCCCAGCATTTT.

V usage is TRBV9 and J usage is TRBJ2-3; 8 nucleotides agree with TRBD2. The CDR3 is made up of 15 amino acids. Trimming cost V 0 bases and J 3 bases; bases outside gene matches: 3. Germline assignment: CDR1 SGDLS and CDR2 YYNGEE. Here the CDR3 reads CASSVAGGGTDTQYF. In nucleotides, the CDR3 is TGTGCCAGCAGCGTAGCCGGGGGGGGGACAGATACGCAGTATTTT.

The gene calls are TRBV4-1 and TRBJ2-5; the match to TRBD2 covers 9 bases. Germline V gives CDR1 MGHRA, CDR2 YSYEKL. The CDR3 is made up of 15 amino acids. V was pared by 1 base and J by 4 bases, with 4 bases of the junction left unmatched. The CDR3 coding sequence is TGCGCCAGCAGCCAAGGCGGGGGGGCAGGAGAGACCCAGTACTTC. This gives the protein CASSQGGGAGETQYF.

This clone came up a few times. V usage is TRBV6-5 and J usage is TRBJ1-2; unclear D gene. CDR3 length equals 14 residues. V lost 5 bases and J lost 6, with 16 bases in between. Germline CDR1 MNHEY, CDR2 SVGAGI. This CDR3 reads CASSPEGFHDGYTF. The CDR3 DNA is TGTGCCAGCAGTCCGGAGGGCTTCCACGATGGCTACACCTTC.

This chain connects TRBV7-9 to TRBJ2-1; tentative D call: TRBD2 (5 bases). The CDR3 length is 15 residues. Germline V gives CDR1 SEHNR, CDR2 FQNEAQ (reference sequence). V was trimmed by 5 bases and J by 2 bases, leaving 13 bases between them. The chain's CDR3 is CASSLTEGPYNEQFF. DNA of the CDR3: TGTGCCAGCAGCCTAACAGAGGGCCCCTACAATGAGCAGTTCTTC.

The rearrangement links TRBV27 to TRBJ1-4; the D gene is possibly TRBD1 (6 bases). V lost 6 bases to trimming and J lost 4 bases, with 9 bases between them. Germline V gene data show CDR1 as MNHEY and CDR2 as SMNVEV (reference sequence). The CDR3 is made up of 13 amino acids. The CDR3 sequence: CASRGGFNEKLFF. The DNA of the CDR3 is TGTGCCAGCAGAGGGGGTTTTAATGAAAAACTGTTTTTT.

The CDR3 here is CASSAVGGAYEQYF. The CDR3 nucleotides read TGTGCCAGCAGCGCCGTAGGGGGGGCCTACGAGCAGTACTTC. The J gene is TRBJ2-7, the V gene TRBV11-1; TRBD2 might be the D (7 bases). V was cut by 5 bases and J by 2 bases, with 13 bases left in between. This CDR3 contains 14 residues. CDR1 and CDR2 from the germline V gene are SGHAT and FQDESV (reference sequence).

The gene calls are TRBV19 and TRBJ2-7, with 12 bases aligning to TRBD2. CDR3 size: 15 residues. The J segment lost 5 bases and the V segment lost 5 bases, leaving 7 bases of the junction unmatched. Germline V lookup: CDR1 LNHDA, CDR2 SQIVND (reference sequence). CDR3 sequence (DNA): TGTGCCAGTAGTCCCAGGACTAGCGGGGCCAACGAGCAGTACTTC. This codes for CASSPRTSGANEQYF.

The CDR3 reads CASRSAEGAAGNTEAFF. In nucleotides, the CDR3 is TGTGCCAGCAGGTCCGCAGAGGGGGCGGCTGGGAACACTGAAGCTTTCTTT. The chain links TRBV7-8 to TRBJ1-1; 7 positions match TRBD1. There are 17 residues in the CDR3. The germline V gene has CDR1 SGHVS and CDR2 FQNEAQ. With V trimmed by 6 bases and J by 1 base, 14 bases remained unmatched.

The V call is TRBV27, the J call TRBJ2-7, with D tentatively TRBD1 (6 bases). V shed 3 bases and J shed 6 bases, with 9 bases lying between them. The CDR3 runs 12 residues. Germline V gene sequence: CDR1 MNHEY, CDR2 SMNVEV (reference sequence). CDR3 DNA sequence: TGTGCCAGCAGTTTGGTAGGGGGCGAGCAGTACTTC. This encodes CASSLVGGEQYF.

In DNA, the CDR3 is TGTGCCAGCAGTCCACAGGGGCCGGACTCCTACGAGCAGTACTTC. Its protein is CASSPQGPDSYEQYF. This chain uses TRBV7-9 with TRBJ2-7, with 7 nucleotides matching TRBD1. Per germline, CDR1 SEHNR and CDR2 FQNEAQ (reference sequence). J lost 0 bases, V lost 6 bases, and 8 bases had no gene match. The CDR3 length is 15 residues.

The chain carries TRBV7-8 and TRBJ1-4; D call uncertain. Germline V gene data show CDR1 as SGHVS and CDR2 as FQNEAQ. The CDR3 has 13 amino acids. Trimming stripped 2 bases from V and 4 bases from J, with 5 bases between. The CDR3 spells CASSLSGNEKLFF. In DNA form, the CDR3 reads TGTGCCAGCAGCTTATCGGGTAATGAAAAACTGTTTTTT. Using reference TRBV7-8 and TRBJ1-4 for the parts outside the CDR3, the full variable domain is GAGVSQSPRYKVAKRGQDVALRCDPISGHVSLFWYQQALGQGPEFLTYFQNEAQLDKSGLPSDRFFAERPEGSVSTLKIQRTQQEDSAVYLCASSLSGNEKLFFGSGTQLSVL.

The rearrangement uses TRBV7-9 and TRBJ1-2, with no clear D. The CDR3 sequence is 11 residues long. V was clipped by 5 bases and J by 8 bases, with 9 bases between them. Per the germline V gene, CDR1 is SEHNR and CDR2 is FQNEAQ (reference sequence). CDR3 nucleotides: TGTGCCAGCAGCAGCAACCCGGGCTACACCTTC. Translated: CASSSNPGYTF.